A selection of T cell receptor beta chains follows, all from one sample in a study of post-analysis software for immune sequencing data. TCRdb reprocessed the PCR reads via MiXCR and lists one record per CDR3 protein. The table records 150,000 to 200,000 distinct CDR3 sequences, under 40% of them present only once. The specimen comprised blood, sampled after autologous hematopoietic stem cell transplantation. The receptors shown here come from a girl between 10 and 17 years old with multiple sclerosis. Each CDR3 is given with its conserved first and last residue. A D gene is named only where the DNA matches it firmly. The size field is filled for only some rows; it gives once, few, many or a size class.

abundance,j_gene,v_gene,d_gene,CDR3aa,CDR3nt
-,TRBJ2-2,TRBV7-3,-,CASSLTSNGGLNTGELFF,TGTGCCAGCAGCTTAACGAGCAACGGCGGCCTAAACACCGGGGAGCTGTTTTTT
-,TRBJ2-2,TRBV3-1,TRBD2,CASSHRSGSGELFF,TGTGCCAGCAGCCACCGTAGCGGGAGCGGGGAGCTGTTTTTT
-,TRBJ2-7,TRBV29-1,TRBD1,CSVGRTGSSYNEQYF,TGCAGCGTTGGTCGGACAGGGAGCTCCTACAATGAGCAGTACTTC
-,TRBJ2-1,TRBV3-1,TRBD2,CANSTRWGLAASGQFF,TGTGCCAACAGCACAAGATGGGGACTAGCGGCTTCGGGGCAGTTCTTC
few,TRBJ2-2,TRBV12-3/TRBV12-4,-,CASSVPRVPGELFF,TGTGCCAGCAGCGTGCCCAGGGTCCCCGGGGAGCTGTTTTTT
few,TRBJ1-5,TRBV3-1,TRBD1,CASSPTGGEGNQPQHF,TGTGCCAGCAGCCCGACAGGGGGCGAGGGCAATCAGCCCCAGCATTTT
few,TRBJ2-3,TRBV4-3,-,CASSQGIQKDTQYF,TGCGCCAGCAGCCAAGGCATACAGAAAGATACGCAGTATTTT
-,TRBJ2-1,TRBV7-2,-,CASSLSVDSNNEQFF,TGTGCCAGCAGCTTATCGGTGGACAGCAACAATGAGCAGTTCTTC
few,TRBJ2-5,TRBV20-1,-,CSARDWGHETQYF,TGCAGTGCTAGAGATTGGGGACATGAGACCCAGTACTTC
-,TRBJ2-7,TRBV2,-,CASSGSPSYEQYF,TGTGCCAGCAGTGGTTCCCCCTCCTACGAGCAGTACTTC
-,TRBJ2-1,TRBV29-1,-,CSVEFASSYNEQFF,TGCAGCGTTGAATTCGCTTCCTCCTACAATGAGCAGTTCTTC
few,TRBJ2-5,TRBV24-1,-,CATSDPGLETQYF,TGTGCCACCAGTGATCCAGGGTTGGAGACCCAGTACTTC
few,TRBJ2-1,TRBV4-1,TRBD2,CASSHGLAGHSYNEQFF,TGCGCCAGCAGCCACGGACTAGCGGGCCACTCCTACAATGAGCAGTTCTTC
many,TRBJ1-1,TRBV5-6,-,CASSSQRNTEAFF,TGTGCCAGCAGCTCACAGAGGAACACTGAAGCTTTCTTT
-,TRBJ2-3,TRBV27,TRBD1,CASSLQGDRPGDTQYF,TGTGCCAGCAGTTTACAGGGGGACCGCCCAGGAGATACGCAGTATTTT
-,TRBJ1-1,TRBV28,-,CASSHPGGTLEAFF,TGTGCCAGCAGCCATCCCGGCGGAACCCTTGAAGCTTTCTTT
few,TRBJ2-4,TRBV13,-,CASTFLGIQYF,TGTGCCAGCACCTTCCTTGGCATTCAGTACTTC
-,TRBJ2-3,TRBV6-4,TRBD2,CASSETGTSGTDTQYF,TGTGCCAGCAGTGAAACCGGGACTAGCGGCACAGATACGCAGTATTTT
-,TRBJ2-5,TRBV20-1,-,CSARAGQETQYF,TGCAGTGCTAGAGCCGGCCAAGAGACCCAGTACTTC
-,TRBJ1-6,TRBV20-1,TRBD1,CSATATGVRDSPLHF,TGCAGTGCTACAGCCACAGGGGTTCGGGATTCACCCCTCCACTTT
few,TRBJ2-5,TRBV4-2,TRBD1,CASSQDRPRGRVSGVETQYF,TGTGCCAGCAGCCAAGATAGGCCCAGGGGGCGCGTTAGTGGAGTCGAGACCCAGTACTTC
few,TRBJ2-1,TRBV5-4,-,CASSLNAAGEFF,TGTGCCAGCAGCTTGAACGCGGCCGGTGAGTTCTTC